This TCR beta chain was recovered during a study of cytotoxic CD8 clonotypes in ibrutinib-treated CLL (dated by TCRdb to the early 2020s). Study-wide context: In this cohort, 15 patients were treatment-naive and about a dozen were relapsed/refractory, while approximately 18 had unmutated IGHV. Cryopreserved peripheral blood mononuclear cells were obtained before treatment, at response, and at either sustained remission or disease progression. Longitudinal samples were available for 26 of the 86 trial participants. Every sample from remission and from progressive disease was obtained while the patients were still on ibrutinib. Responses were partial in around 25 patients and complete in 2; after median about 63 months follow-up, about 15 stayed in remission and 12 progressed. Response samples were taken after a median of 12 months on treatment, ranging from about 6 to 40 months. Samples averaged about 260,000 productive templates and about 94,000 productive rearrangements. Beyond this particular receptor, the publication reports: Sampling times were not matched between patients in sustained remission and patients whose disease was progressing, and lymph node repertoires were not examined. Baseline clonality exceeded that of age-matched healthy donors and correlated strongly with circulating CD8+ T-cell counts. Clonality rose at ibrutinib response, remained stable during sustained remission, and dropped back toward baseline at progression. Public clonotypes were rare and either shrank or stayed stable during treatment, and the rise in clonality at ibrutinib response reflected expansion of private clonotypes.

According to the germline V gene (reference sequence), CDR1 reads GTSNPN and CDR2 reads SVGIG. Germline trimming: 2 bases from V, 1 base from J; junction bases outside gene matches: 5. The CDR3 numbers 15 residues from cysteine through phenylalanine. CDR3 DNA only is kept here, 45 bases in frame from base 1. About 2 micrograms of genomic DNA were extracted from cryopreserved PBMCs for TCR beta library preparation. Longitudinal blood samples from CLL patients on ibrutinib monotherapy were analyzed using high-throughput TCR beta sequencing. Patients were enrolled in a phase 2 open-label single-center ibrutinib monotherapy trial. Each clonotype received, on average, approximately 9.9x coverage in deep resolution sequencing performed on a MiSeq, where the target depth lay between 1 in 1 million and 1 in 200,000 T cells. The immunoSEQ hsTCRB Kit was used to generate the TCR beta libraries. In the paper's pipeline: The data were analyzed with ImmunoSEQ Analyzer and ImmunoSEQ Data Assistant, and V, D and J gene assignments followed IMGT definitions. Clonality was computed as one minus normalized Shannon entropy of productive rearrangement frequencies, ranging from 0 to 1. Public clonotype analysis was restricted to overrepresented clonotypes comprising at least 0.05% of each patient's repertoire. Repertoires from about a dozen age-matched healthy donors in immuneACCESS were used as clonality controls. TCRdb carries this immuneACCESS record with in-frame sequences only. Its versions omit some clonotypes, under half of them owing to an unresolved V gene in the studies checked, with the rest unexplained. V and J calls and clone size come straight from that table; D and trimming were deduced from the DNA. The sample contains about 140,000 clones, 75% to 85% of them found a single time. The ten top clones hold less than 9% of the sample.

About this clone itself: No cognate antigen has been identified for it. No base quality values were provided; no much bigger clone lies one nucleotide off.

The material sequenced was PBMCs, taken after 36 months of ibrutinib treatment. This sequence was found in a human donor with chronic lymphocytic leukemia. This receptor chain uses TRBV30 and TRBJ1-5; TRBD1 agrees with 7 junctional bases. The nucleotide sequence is TGTGCCTGGAGTAAGGGGGCCAGCAGCAATCAGCCCCAGCATTTT. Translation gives CAWSKGASSNQPQHF.